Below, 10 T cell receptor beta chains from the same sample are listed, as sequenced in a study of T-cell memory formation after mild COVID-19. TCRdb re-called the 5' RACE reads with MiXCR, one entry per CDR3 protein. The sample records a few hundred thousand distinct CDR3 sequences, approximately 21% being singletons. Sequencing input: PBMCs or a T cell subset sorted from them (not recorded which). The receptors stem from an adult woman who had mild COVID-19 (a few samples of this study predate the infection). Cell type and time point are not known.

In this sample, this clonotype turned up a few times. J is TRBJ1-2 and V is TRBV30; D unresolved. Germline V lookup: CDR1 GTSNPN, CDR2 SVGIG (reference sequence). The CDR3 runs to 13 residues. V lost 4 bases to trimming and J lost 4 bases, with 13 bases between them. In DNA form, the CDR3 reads TGTGCCTGGACCCTGGAGCTGGGCTATGGCTACACCTTC. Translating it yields CAWTLELGYGYTF. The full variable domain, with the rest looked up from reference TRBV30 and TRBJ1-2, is SQTIHQWPATLVQPVGSPLSLECTVEGTSNPNLYWYRQAAGRGLQLLFYSVGIGQISSEVPQNLSASRPQDRQFILSSKKLLLSDSGFYLCAWTLELGYGYTFGSGTRLTVV.

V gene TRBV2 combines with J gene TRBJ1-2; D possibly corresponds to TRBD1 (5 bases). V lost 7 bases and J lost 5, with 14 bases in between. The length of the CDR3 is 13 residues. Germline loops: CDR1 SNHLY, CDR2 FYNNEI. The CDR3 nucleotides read TGTGCCAGCATGAAGACATGGGGGTATGGCTACACCTTC. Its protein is CASMKTWGYGYTF.

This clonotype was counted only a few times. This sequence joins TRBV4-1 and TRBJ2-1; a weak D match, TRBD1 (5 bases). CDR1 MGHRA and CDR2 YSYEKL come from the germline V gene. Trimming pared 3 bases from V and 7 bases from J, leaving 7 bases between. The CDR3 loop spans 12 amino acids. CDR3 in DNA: TGCGCCAGCAGCCAGGGGCTTAATGAGCAGTTCTTC. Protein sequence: CASSQGLNEQFF.

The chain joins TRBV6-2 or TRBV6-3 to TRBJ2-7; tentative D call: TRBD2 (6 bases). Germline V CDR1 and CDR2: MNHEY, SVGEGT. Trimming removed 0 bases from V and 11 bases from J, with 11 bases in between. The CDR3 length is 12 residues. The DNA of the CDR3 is TGTGCCAGCAGTTACTCTCCGGGAGCTAAGTACTTC. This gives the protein CASSYSPGAKYF.

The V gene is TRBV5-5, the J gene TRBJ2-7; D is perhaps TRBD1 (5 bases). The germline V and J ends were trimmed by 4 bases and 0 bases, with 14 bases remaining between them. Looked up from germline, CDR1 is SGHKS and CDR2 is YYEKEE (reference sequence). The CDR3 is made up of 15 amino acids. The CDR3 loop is CASSMSRGASYEQYF. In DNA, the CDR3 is TGTGCCAGCAGCATGAGTCGTGGGGCCTCCTACGAGCAGTACTTC.

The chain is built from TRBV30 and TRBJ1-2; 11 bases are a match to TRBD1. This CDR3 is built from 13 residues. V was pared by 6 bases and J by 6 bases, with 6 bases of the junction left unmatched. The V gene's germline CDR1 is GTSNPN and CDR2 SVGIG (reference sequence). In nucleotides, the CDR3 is TGTGCCTGTAGGGACAGGGGGGGAAATGGCTACACCTTC. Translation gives CACRDRGGNGYTF.

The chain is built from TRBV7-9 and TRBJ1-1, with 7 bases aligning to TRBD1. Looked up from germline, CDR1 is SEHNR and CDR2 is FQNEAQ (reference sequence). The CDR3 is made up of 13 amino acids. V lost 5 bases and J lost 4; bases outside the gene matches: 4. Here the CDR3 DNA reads TGTGCCAGCAGCCACAACAGGGGCACTGAAGCTTTCTTT. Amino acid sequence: CASSHNRGTEAFF.

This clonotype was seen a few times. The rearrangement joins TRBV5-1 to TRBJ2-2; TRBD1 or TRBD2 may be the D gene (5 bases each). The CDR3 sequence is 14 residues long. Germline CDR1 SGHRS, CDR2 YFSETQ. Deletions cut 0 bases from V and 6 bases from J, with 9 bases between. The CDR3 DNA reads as TGCGCCAGCAGCTTGGAAAGGGGAGCCGGGGAGCTGTTTTTT. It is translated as CASSLERGAGELFF.

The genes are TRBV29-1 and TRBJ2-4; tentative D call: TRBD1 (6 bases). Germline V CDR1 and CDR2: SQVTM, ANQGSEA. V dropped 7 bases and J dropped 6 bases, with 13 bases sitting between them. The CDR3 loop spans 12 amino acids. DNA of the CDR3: TGCAGCGGCACAGGGCTTGGAAACATTCAGTACTTC. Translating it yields CSGTGLGNIQYF.

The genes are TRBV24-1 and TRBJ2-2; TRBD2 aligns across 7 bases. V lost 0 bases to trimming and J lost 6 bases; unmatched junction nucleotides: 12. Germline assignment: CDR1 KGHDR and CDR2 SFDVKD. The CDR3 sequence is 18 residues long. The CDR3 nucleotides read TGTGCCACCAGTGATTTGGGCTACGTGGGAGGGCGGTCCGGGGAGCTGTTTTTT. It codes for CATSDLGYVGGRSGELFF.